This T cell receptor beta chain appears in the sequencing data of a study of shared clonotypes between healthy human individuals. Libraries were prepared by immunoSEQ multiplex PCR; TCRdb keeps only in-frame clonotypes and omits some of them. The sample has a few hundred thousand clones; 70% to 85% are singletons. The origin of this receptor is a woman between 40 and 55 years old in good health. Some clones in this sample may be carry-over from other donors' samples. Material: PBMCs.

DNA of the CDR3: TGTGCCAGCAGCCAAGGGTCTAGGGGCAACGAAAAACTGTTTTTT. Protein product: CASSQGSRGNEKLFF. The V and J genes are TRBV4-2 and TRBJ1-4, with TRBD1 as a possible D gene (5 bases). The V gene lost 1 base and the J gene lost 8 bases, with 14 bases spanning the gap. CDR3 length: 15 amino acids. Germline loops: CDR1 LGHNA, CDR2 YNFKEQ.